The 22 T cell receptor beta chains given below trace back to one sample, sequenced in a study of cytomegalovirus exposure and HLA in healthy donors. The PCR used 60 Vbeta and 13 Jbeta primers. Method: immunoSEQ multiplex PCR; TCRdb's copy keeps in-frame clones and lacks some. This sample carries 200,000 to 250,000 clones, just under 70% of them seen once, and the ten largest clones take about 3%. The sequencing input was PBMCs. The source is a man between 35 and 55 years old in good health and CMV-seropositive.

The genes are TRBV29-1 and TRBJ2-5; D gene unclear. The germline V and J ends were trimmed by 2 bases and 3 bases, with 10 bases remaining between them. This CDR3 has 13 residues. The germline gives CDR1 SQVTM, CDR2 ANQGSEA. CDR3: CSVERRREETQYF. CDR3 nucleotide sequence: TGCAGCGTTGAAAGGCGGAGAGAAGAGACCCAGTACTTC.

The rearrangement links TRBV5-1 to TRBJ2-6; perhaps TRBD1 as D (6 bases). The V end lost 3 bases, the J end lost 2 bases, and 12 bases lay between the germline ends. Germline V gene sequence: CDR1 SGHRS, CDR2 YFSETQ. The CDR3 is 16 amino acids. This chain's CDR3 is CASSWTPGAGANVLTF. The CDR3 nucleotides read TGCGCCAGCAGCTGGACCCCAGGGGCTGGGGCCAACGTCCTGACTTTC.

V gene TRBV5-1 combines with J gene TRBJ1-1; 9 bases are shared with TRBD1. V was clipped by 0 bases and J by 6 bases; unmatched bases: 6. This CDR3 has 15 amino acids. Germline loops: CDR1 SGHRS, CDR2 YFSETQ. In DNA, the CDR3 is TGCGCCAGCAGCTTGGCCGGGACAGGGAAGTCTGAAGCTTTCTTT. Translated, it gives CASSLAGTGKSEAFF. The full variable domain, rest sourced from reference TRBV5-1 and TRBJ1-1, is KAGVTQTPRYLIKTRGQQVTLSCSPISGHRSVSWYQQTPGQGLQFLFEYFSETQRNKGNFPGRFSGRQFSNSRSEMNVSTLELGDSALYLCASSLAGTGKSEAFFGQGTRLTVV.

V gene TRBV19 combines with J gene TRBJ2-5; 11 nucleotides line up with TRBD2. Germline trimming cut 5 bases from V and 2 bases from J; bases unmatched to any gene: 4. Germline loops: CDR1 LNHDA, CDR2 SQIVND (reference sequence). CDR3 size: 15 residues. CDR3 sequence (DNA): TGTGCCAGTAGTTCGACTAGCGGGGTACAAGAGACCCAGTACTTC. Translation gives CASSSTSGVQETQYF. The entire variable domain, with the rest obtained from reference TRBV19 and TRBJ2-5, is as follows: DGGITQSPKYLFRKEGQNVTLSCEQNLNHDAMYWYRQDPGQGLRLIYYSQIVNDFQKGDIAEGYSVSREKKESFPLTVTSAQKNPTAFYLCASSSTSGVQETQYFGPGTRLLVL.

The chain combines TRBV9 with TRBJ2-4; perhaps TRBD2 as D (7 bases). Germline V gene data show CDR1 as SGDLS and CDR2 as YYNGEE. Trimming pared 4 bases from V and 0 bases from J, leaving 14 bases between. This CDR3 is 16 amino acids long. The CDR3 bases are TGTGCCAGCAGCCTAGGGGGGGGTTCAGCCAAAAACATTCAGTACTTC. Translating gives CASSLGGGSAKNIQYF. Full variable domain (rest looked up from reference TRBV9 and TRBJ2-4): DSGVTQTPKHLITATGQRVTLRCSPRSGDLSVYWYQQSLDQGLQFLIQYYNGEERAKGNILERFSAQQFPDLHSELNLSSLELGDSALYFCASSLGGGSAKNIQYFGAGTRLSVL.

The table lists this clone with a few counts. The V call is TRBV7-9, the J call TRBJ2-7, with 7 bases that match TRBD2. Germline V CDR1 and CDR2: SEHNR, FQNEAQ (reference sequence). The trim removed 7 bases at V and 5 bases at J, leaving 11 bases unmatched. This CDR3 region has 14 residues. The CDR3 sequence: CASTQSNSGDEQYF. CDR3 in DNA: TGTGCCAGCACCCAGAGTAACAGCGGGGACGAGCAGTACTTC.

The rearrangement links TRBV27 to TRBJ2-7; possible D gene TRBD2, 5 bases. Germline CDR1 MNHEY, CDR2 SMNVEV (reference sequence). This CDR3 has 16 residues. Trimming took off 0 bases at V and 0 bases at J, with 12 bases between the two ends. CDR3 bases: TGTGCCAGCAGTTTATCAATGAGGGAATCCTCCTACGAGCAGTACTTC. Its protein is CASSLSMRESSYEQYF.

This clone appeared a few times. The V gene is TRBV4-2, the J gene TRBJ1-2; weak D call: TRBD1 (5 bases). Germline CDR1 is LGHNA and CDR2 is YNFKEQ. V was trimmed by 0 bases and J by 4 bases, leaving 12 bases between them. The CDR3 consists of 15 residues. The chain's CDR3 is CASSQDVQGTYGYTF. DNA for the CDR3: TGTGCCAGCAGCCAAGACGTGCAGGGTACCTATGGCTACACCTTC.

The chain is built from TRBV11-3 and TRBJ2-3; 9 positions agree with TRBD1. The CDR3 is 15 residues long. V lost 6 bases and J lost 5; bases outside the gene matches: 9. Germline V lookup: CDR1 SGHNT, CDR2 YENEEA. CDR3 sequence (DNA): TGTGCCAGCAGTCGTAGACAGGGGGGAGGAGATACGCAGTATTTT. Protein sequence: CASSRRQGGGDTQYF. Drawing the rest from reference TRBV11-3 and TRBJ2-3, the complete variable domain is EAGVVQSPRYKIIEKKQPVAFWCNPISGHNTLYWYLQNLGQGPELLIRYENEEAVDDSQLPKDRFSAERLKGVDSTLKIQPAELGDSAVYLCASSRRQGGGDTQYFGPGTRLTVL.

The V call is TRBV7-3, the J call TRBJ1-1; D possibly corresponds to TRBD1 (5 bases). V shed 2 bases and J shed 5 bases, with 15 bases lying between them. CDR1 is SGHTA, CDR2 FQGTGA, per germline. This CDR3 is built from 15 residues. The CDR3 DNA follows: TGTGCCAGCAGCTTATTAGGTGGGGGAGGGACTGAAGCTTTCTTT. Translating gives CASSLLGGGGTEAFF.

The rearrangement uses TRBV7-6 and TRBJ2-3; D ambiguous. The CDR3 totals 16 residues. The germline CDR1 and CDR2 sequences are SGHVS and FNYEAQ. Trimming cost V 9 bases and J 0 bases, with 19 bases left between them. In DNA, the CDR3 is TGTGCCAGTAATTCCGGGTCAGAATTGAGCACAGATACGCAGTATTTT. Its protein product is CASNSGSELSTDTQYF. The complete variable domain, with remaining parts taken from reference TRBV7-6 and TRBJ2-3, reads GAGVSQSPRYKVTKRGQDVALRCDPISGHVSLYWYRQALGQGPEFLTYFNYEAQQDKSGLPNDRFSAERPEGSISTLTIQRTEQRDSAMYRCASNSGSELSTDTQYFGPGTRLTVL.

The chain has TRBV11-2 and TRBJ2-5; D call uncertain. Per germline, CDR1 SGHAT and CDR2 FQNNGV. Trimming stripped 6 bases from V and 1 base from J, with 15 bases between. The CDR3 consists of 15 residues. The CDR3 sequence is CASSDFLLSQETQYF. CDR3 DNA sequence: TGTGCCAGCAGTGACTTTCTGCTGAGCCAAGAGACCCAGTACTTC.

The chain joins TRBV12-5 to TRBJ2-5; a weak D match, TRBD2 (6 bases). From germline, CDR1 is LGHNT and CDR2 FRNRAP. The CDR3 extends over 20 amino acids. V shed 0 bases and J shed 3 bases, with 26 bases lying between them. The CDR3 DNA reads as TGTGCTAGTGGTTTGGTAGGTTTCAGCGGGCTACAGATATTAGAAGAGACCCAGTACTTC. Translation gives CASGLVGFSGLQILEETQYF.

This chain joins TRBV18 and TRBJ2-7, with a tentative D call TRBD2 (5 bases). V lost 5 bases and J 3 bases, leaving 11 bases between the germline ends. Germline CDR1 KGHSH, CDR2 LQKENI. The CDR3 has 13 amino acids. CDR3 sequence (DNA): TGTGCCAGCTCATTTGGACGGGACTACGAGCAGTACTTC. Translated: CASSFGRDYEQYF.

The chain is built from TRBV7-9 and TRBJ2-3; unclear D gene. The germline V and J ends were trimmed by 1 base and 1 base, with 12 bases remaining between them. The CDR3 extends over 16 amino acids. Germline lookup yields CDR1 SEHNR and CDR2 FQNEAQ (reference sequence). The CDR3 protein is CASSLVYGFGTDTQYF. The CDR3 nucleotides read TGTGCCAGCAGCTTAGTCTACGGTTTTGGCACAGATACGCAGTATTTT.

This clone was detected a few times. J is TRBJ2-2 and V is TRBV5-6, with 7 positions matching TRBD1. Trimming took 5 bases from V and 4 from J; bases not matched to a gene: 5. The CDR3 extends over 14 amino acids. Germline values: CDR1 SGHDT, CDR2 YYEEEE. The CDR3 region has the DNA TGTGCCAGCAGGCAGGCAGGGGGCACCGGGGAGCTGTTTTTT. Protein product: CASRQAGGTGELFF.

This clone was seen only a few times. This chain connects TRBV2 to TRBJ2-1; the D is unclear. This CDR3 is built from 12 residues. Germline-derived CDR1 and CDR2 are SNHLY and FYNNEI. Trimming removed 3 bases at V and 2 bases at J, with 2 bases between. CDR3 DNA sequence: TGTGCCAGCAGTGACGCCTACAATGAGCAGTTCTTC. Residues: CASSDAYNEQFF.

The chain uses TRBV27 and TRBJ1-5; 7 bases fit TRBD1. V lost 3 bases, J lost 0 bases, and 2 bases stayed unmatched. Germline lookup yields CDR1 MNHEY and CDR2 SMNVEV (reference sequence). The CDR3 sequence is 15 residues long. CDR3 loop: CASSFRGYSNQPQHF. DNA for the CDR3: TGTGCCAGCAGTTTCAGGGGGTATAGCAATCAGCCCCAGCATTTT.

In nucleotides, the CDR3 is TGTGCCAGCAGTGATCGGGGGGGTCACAACGTGGATACGCAGTATTTT. It specifies CASSDRGGHNVDTQYF. The chain is built from TRBV6-1 and TRBJ2-3, with 8 bases identical to TRBD2. Looked up from germline, CDR1 is MNHNS and CDR2 is SASEGT. Trimming removed 3 bases from V and 6 bases from J; junction bases left unmatched: 11. This CDR3 has 16 amino acids.

This rearrangement joins TRBV29-1 to TRBJ1-1, with TRBD1 as a possible D gene (6 bases). The CDR3 is 13 residues long. Trimming left V 7 bases short and J 5 bases short, with 17 bases between. Looked up from germline, CDR1 is SQVTM and CDR2 is ANQGSEA. The CDR3: CSGTLTGGTEAFF. Written as DNA, the CDR3 is TGCAGCGGCACCCTGACAGGAGGTACTGAAGCTTTCTTT. The full variable domain, rest sourced from reference TRBV29-1 and TRBJ1-1, is SAVISQKPSRDICQRGTSLTIQCQVDSQVTMMFWYRQQPGQSLTLIATANQGSEATYESGFVIDKFPISRPNLTFSTLTVSNMSPEDSSIYLCSGTLTGGTEAFFGQGTRLTVV.

The gene calls are TRBV6-4 and TRBJ2-3, with 9 bases lining up with TRBD1. The germline V gene has CDR1 MRHNA and CDR2 SNTAGT. Trimming removed 4 bases from V and 4 bases from J; junction bases left unmatched: 3. This CDR3 is built from 14 residues. CDR3: CASSGTGGSDTQYF. The CDR3 DNA follows: TGTGCCAGCAGTGGTACAGGGGGCTCAGATACGCAGTATTTT.

This chain uses TRBV7-2 with TRBJ1-2; 7 bases are a match to TRBD1. The CDR3 length is 15 residues. V was pared by 4 bases and J by 0 bases, with 5 bases of the junction left unmatched. Germline lookup yields CDR1 SGHTA and CDR2 FQGNSA. CDR3: CASSYDRETNYGYTF. For the CDR3, the DNA is TGTGCCAGCAGCTACGACAGGGAGACTAACTATGGCTACACCTTC.